The T cell receptor (beta chain) under discussion was sequenced for a study of T cell responses to AZD1222 COVID-19 vaccine. The germline CDR1 and CDR2 sequences are SGHDT and YYEEEE. The J segment lost 2 bases and the V segment lost 4 bases, leaving 14 bases of the junction unmatched. CDR3 length: 18 amino acids. Only in-frame clones appear in the TCRdb table, and some are missing; sequencing was by immunoSEQ multiplex PCR. Among over 120,000 clones listed, roughly 92% were seen once. The rearrangement links TRBV5-6 to TRBJ1-4; 7 bases map to TRBD1. Source: peripheral blood, taken on day 0 of AZD1222 vaccination. This receptor was taken from an adult in good health. The CDR3 spells CASSLEKGWDSTNEKLFF. The DNA of the CDR3 is TGTGCCAGCAGCCTTGAGAAGGGCTGGGACAGTACTAATGAAAAACTGTTTTTT.